This T cell receptor beta chain was found in a study of Graves' ophthalmopathy and Graves' hyperthyroidism. The study, taken as a whole, reports: Most thyroid-expanded clonotypes exceeding 0.001 frequency were also found in blood. The model's prediction of ophthalmopathy progression had roughly 68% sensitivity and roughly 72% specificity.

RNA transcripts provided the template for amplifying TCR beta CDR3 regions. HTBI primers were used in a first-round RT-PCR, which preceded a second-round multiplex PCR. TCRdb reprocessed the multiplex PCR reads via MiXCR and lists one record per CDR3 protein. Here the sample spans under 60,000 distinct CDR3 sequences, approximately 47% being singletons. Per germline, CDR1 SGHTS and CDR2 YDEGEE. The CDR3 runs to 13 residues. Trimming left V 7 bases short and J 4 bases short, with 14 bases between. The sample holds many counts of this clonotype. Its antigen remains unidentified. The sequencing sample was made of peripheral blood. The origin of this receptor is an adult woman with Graves' ophthalmopathy. The chain couples TRBV5-8 to TRBJ1-2; a possible D gene is TRBD1 (5 bases). The CDR3 nucleotides read TGTGCCAGCCAAGCGAGGGGCCCCTATGGCTACACCTTC. Translating it yields CASQARGPYGYTF.